This T cell receptor beta chain was profiled in a study of T-cell reconstitution after alpha-beta-depleted transplantation in children. The TCRbeta library was prepared with unique molecular identifiers. TCRdb called the PCR reads again in MiXCR, with one record for every CDR3 protein. The sample includes about 260,000 distinct CDR3 sequences, roughly 10% of them seen just once. Whole-study findings and limits: Surviving recipient cells, namely T cells and thymic progenitors, were the source of high day-60 TCRbeta diversity in some patients. Approximately two months post-transplant, alpha-beta T cells reportedly originated from several hundred expanded graft clones. Counts and diversity of T cells one year after transplant came mostly from newly produced T cells.

In this sample, this clonotype turned up a few times. The antigen is unknown. CDR3 length equals 14 residues. CDR1 LGHDT and CDR2 YNNKEL come from the germline V gene (reference sequence). The V end was cut by 4 bases, the J end by 3 bases, with 13 bases between. This receptor was obtained from a male patient aged 2-10 years who had a stem cell transplant for chronic granulomatous disease, so the T cells may come from the graft donor. Sequencing was performed on peripheral blood, taken 180 days after TCRalphabeta/CD19-depleted stem cell transplant. The gene calls are TRBV3-1 and TRBJ2-7; TRBD2 might be the D (6 bases). The CDR3 nucleotides read TGTGCCAGCAGCCCCGGGACTTCCCTCTACGAGCAGTACTTC. This gives the protein CASSPGTSLYEQYF.